This T cell receptor (beta chain) stems from a study of Graves' ophthalmopathy and Graves' hyperthyroidism. Enrollment excluded any patients with other autoimmune diseases, uncontrolled infections, pregnancy or lactation. Notes on this clonotype: Its antigen is not known.

Study outcomes and limitations: Built on 13 signatures, a model told ophthalmopathy apart from stable hyperthyroidism with about 90% sensitivity and almost 84% specificity. The authors also found most expanded thyroid clonotypes above 0.001 frequency in blood.

J was trimmed by 7 bases and V by 3 bases; bases with no gene match: 6. The CDR3 has 13 amino acids. From germline, CDR1 is ENHRY and CDR2 SYGVKD. RNA served as the template for amplifying TCR beta CDR3 regions. HTBI-primed first-round RT-PCR preceded second-round multiplex PCR. MiXCR, applied by TCRdb to the multiplex PCR reads, yields one record per CDR3 protein. The table lists 200,000 to 300,000 distinct CDR3 sequences, approximately 42% of them singletons. Sequences were obtained from peripheral blood. V gene TRBV10-3 combines with J gene TRBJ2-7; 7 bases line up with TRBD2. The sequence was obtained from an adult man with Graves' ophthalmopathy. The CDR3 sequence is CAISDPREGEQYF. CDR3 nucleotides: TGTGCCATCAGTGACCCCAGGGAGGGGGAGCAGTACTTC.